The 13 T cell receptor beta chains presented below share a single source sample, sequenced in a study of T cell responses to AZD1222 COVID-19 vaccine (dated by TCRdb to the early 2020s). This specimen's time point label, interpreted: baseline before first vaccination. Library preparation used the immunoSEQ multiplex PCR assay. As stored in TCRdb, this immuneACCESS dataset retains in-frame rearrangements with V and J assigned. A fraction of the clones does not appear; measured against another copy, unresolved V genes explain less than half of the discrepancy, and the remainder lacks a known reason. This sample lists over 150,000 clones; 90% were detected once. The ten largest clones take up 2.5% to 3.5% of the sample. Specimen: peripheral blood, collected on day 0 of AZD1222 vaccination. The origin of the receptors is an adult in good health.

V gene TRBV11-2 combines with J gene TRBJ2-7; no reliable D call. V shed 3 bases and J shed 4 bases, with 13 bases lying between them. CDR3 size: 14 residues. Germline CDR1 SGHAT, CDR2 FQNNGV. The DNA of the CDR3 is TGTGCCAGCAGCTTGGGTCAGTTTGCGTACGAGCAGTACTTC. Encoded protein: CASSLGQFAYEQYF. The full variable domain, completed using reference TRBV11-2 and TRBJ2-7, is EAGVAQSPRYKIIEKRQSVAFWCNPISGHATLYWYQQILGQGPKLLIQFQNNGVVDDSQLPKDRFSAERLKGVDSTLKIQPAKLEDSAVYLCASSLGQFAYEQYFGPGTRLTVT.

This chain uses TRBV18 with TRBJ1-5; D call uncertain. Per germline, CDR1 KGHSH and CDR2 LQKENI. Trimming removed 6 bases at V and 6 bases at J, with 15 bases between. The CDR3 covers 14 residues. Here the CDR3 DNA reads TGTGCCAGCTCCACGGAAGCAGGCACTCAGCCCCAGCATTTT. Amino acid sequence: CASSTEAGTQPQHF.

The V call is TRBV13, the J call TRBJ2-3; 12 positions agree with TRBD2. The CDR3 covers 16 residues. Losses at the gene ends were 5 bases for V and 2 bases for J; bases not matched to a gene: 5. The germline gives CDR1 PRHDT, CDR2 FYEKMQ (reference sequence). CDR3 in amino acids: CASSPRTSGVTDTQYF. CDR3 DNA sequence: TGTGCCAGCAGCCCCCGGACTAGCGGGGTCACAGATACGCAGTATTTT.

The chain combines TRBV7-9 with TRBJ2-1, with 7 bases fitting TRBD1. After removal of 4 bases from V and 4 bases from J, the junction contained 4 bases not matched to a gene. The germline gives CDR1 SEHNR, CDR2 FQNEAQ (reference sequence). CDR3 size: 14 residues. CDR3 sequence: CASSSPDRYNEQFF. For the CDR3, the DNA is TGTGCCAGCAGCTCCCCGGACAGGTACAATGAGCAGTTCTTC.

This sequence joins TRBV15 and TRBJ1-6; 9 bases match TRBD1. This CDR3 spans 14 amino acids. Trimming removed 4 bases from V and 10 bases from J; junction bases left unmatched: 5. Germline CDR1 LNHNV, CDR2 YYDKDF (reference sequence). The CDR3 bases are TGTGCCACCAGCACAGGGGACAGGGTATCACCCCTCCACTTT. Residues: CATSTGDRVSPLHF.

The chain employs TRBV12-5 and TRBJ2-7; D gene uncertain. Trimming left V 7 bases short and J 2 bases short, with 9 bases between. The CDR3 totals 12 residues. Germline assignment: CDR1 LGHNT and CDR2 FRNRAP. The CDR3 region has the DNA TGTGCTAGTGTGGCCAATACCTACGAGCAGTACTTC. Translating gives CASVANTYEQYF.

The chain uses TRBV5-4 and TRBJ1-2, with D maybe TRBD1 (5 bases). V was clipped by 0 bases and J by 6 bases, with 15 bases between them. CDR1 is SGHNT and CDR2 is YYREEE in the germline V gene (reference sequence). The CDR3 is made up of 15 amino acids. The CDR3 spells CASSLDAGKENGYTF. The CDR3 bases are TGTGCCAGCAGCTTGGATGCAGGGAAGGAGAATGGCTACACCTTC.

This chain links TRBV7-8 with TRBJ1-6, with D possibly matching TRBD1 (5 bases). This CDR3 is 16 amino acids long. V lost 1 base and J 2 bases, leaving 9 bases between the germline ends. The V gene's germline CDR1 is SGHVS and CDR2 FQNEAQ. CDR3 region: CASSLGRETYNSPLHF. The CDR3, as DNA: TGTGCCAGCAGCTTAGGCAGGGAGACCTATAATTCACCCCTCCACTTT.

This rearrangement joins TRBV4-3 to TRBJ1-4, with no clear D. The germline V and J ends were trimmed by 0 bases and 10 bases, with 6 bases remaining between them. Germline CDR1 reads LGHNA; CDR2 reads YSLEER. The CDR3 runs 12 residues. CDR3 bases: TGCGCCAGCAGCCAAGATACGGGAAAACTGTTTTTT. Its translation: CASSQDTGKLFF.

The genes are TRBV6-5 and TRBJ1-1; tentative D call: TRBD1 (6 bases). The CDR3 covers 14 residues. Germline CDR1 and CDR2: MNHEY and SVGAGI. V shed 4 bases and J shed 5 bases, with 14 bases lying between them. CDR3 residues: CASSFQGRGTEAFF. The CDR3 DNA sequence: TGTGCCAGCAGTTTTCAGGGGCGCGGGACTGAAGCTTTCTTT.

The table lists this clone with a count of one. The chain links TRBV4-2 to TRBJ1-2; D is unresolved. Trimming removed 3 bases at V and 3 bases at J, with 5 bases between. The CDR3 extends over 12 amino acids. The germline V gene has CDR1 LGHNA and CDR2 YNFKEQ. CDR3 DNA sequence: TGTGCCAGCAGCCAGTCAGACTATGGCTACACCTTC. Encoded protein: CASSQSDYGYTF.

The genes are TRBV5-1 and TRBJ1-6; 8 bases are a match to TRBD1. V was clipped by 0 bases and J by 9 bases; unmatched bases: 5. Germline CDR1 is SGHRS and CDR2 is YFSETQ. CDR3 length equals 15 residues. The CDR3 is CASSLEDRGSSPLHF. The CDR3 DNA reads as TGCGCCAGCAGCTTGGAAGACAGGGGAAGTTCACCCCTCCACTTT.

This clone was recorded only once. Here the CDR3 reads CASIHRGHQPQHF. CDR3 DNA: TGTGCCAGCATCCACAGGGGCCATCAGCCCCAGCATTTT. V and J are TRBV21-1 and TRBJ1-5; the tabulated D call, TRBD1, remains unverified against the DNA. TRBV21-1 is a recognized pseudogene. The CDR3 loop spans 13 amino acids.